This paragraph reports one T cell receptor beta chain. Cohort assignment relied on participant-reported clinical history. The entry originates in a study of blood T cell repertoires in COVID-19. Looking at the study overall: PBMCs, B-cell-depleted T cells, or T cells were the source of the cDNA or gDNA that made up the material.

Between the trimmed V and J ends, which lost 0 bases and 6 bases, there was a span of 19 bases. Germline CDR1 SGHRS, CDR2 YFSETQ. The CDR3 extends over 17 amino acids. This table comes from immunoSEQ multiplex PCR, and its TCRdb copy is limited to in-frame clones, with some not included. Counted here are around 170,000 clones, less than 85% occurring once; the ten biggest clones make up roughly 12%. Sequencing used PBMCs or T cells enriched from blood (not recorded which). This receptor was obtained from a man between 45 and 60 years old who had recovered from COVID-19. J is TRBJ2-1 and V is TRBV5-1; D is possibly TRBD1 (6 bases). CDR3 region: CASSLAQFTGRGNEQFF. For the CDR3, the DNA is TGCGCCAGCAGCTTGGCCCAGTTTACAGGGCGAGGCAATGAGCAGTTCTTC.